The 18 T cell receptor beta chains below all came from one sample that was sequenced in a study of blood T cell repertoires in COVID-19. Profiled with immunoSEQ multiplex PCR; TCRdb holds only in-frame clones, not every one. The repertoire includes over 150,000 clones, 78% of them detected once, and roughly 1.7% sits in the top ten. Material for sequencing was peripheral blood. The receptor source for this set is a man aged 80 or over with acute or convalescent COVID-19.

The chain joins TRBV6-5 to TRBJ2-3, with 7 bases that match TRBD2. This CDR3 contains 16 residues. The V gene's germline CDR1 is MNHEY and CDR2 SVGAGI. J lost 4 bases, V lost 0 bases, and 7 bases had no gene match. CDR3 residues: CASSYSPGGSSDTQYF. Here the CDR3 DNA reads TGTGCCAGCAGTTACTCCCCGGGGGGATCCTCAGATACGCAGTATTTT.

CDR3 in DNA: TGTGCCAGCAGCTTTGGAGGAGGGGGCACAGATACGCAGTATTTT. This codes for CASSFGGGGTDTQYF. This chain connects TRBV7-2 to TRBJ2-3, with a possible D match to TRBD2 (6 bases). Germline V gene lookup returns CDR1 SGHTA and CDR2 FQGNSA. The ends were cut back, 3 bases at V and 1 base at J, with 11 bases in the middle. The CDR3 runs 15 residues. Combining the CDR3 with reference TRBV7-2 and TRBJ2-3 gives the whole variable domain GAGVSQSPSNKVTEKGKDVELRCDPISGHTALYWYRQSLGQGLEFLIYFQGNSAPDKSGLPSDRFSAERTGGSVSTLTIQRTQQEDSAVYLCASSFGGGGTDTQYFGPGTRLTVL.

The J gene is TRBJ1-5, the V gene TRBV6-5; 7 nucleotides agree with TRBD1. CDR1 and CDR2 (germline): MNHEY, SVGAGI. J lost 5 bases, V lost 5 bases, and 6 bases had no gene match. This CDR3 contains 14 residues. In DNA, the CDR3 is TGTGCCAGCAGTCCCGTTCAGGGGGATCAGCCCCAGCATTTT. It translates to CASSPVQGDQPQHF.

This clone occurred a few times. The chain uses TRBV5-1 and TRBJ1-2; D gene ambiguous. The CDR3 loop spans 15 amino acids. V lost 3 bases to trimming and J lost 8 bases, with 20 bases between them. CDR1 SGHRS and CDR2 YFSETQ come from the germline V gene. CDR3 in DNA: TGCGCCAGCAGCTCCGTCATCACAGCTCCTGAGGGCTACACCTTC. Translation gives CASSSVITAPEGYTF.

This clone was observed at least ten times. The chain has TRBV18 and TRBJ2-2; D gene unclear. This CDR3 comprises 16 residues. Germline V gives CDR1 KGHSH, CDR2 LQKENI. The ends were cut back, 3 bases at V and 0 bases at J, with 11 bases in the middle. The CDR3, as DNA: TGTGCCAGCTCACCGACTGGCCTCGCGAACACCGGGGAGCTGTTTTTT. Protein: CASSPTGLANTGELFF.

This clone has a handful of counts. V usage is TRBV7-9 and J usage is TRBJ1-4; D is unclear. There are 15 residues in the CDR3. V gave up 1 base and J gave up 4 bases, with 10 bases separating them. CDR1 and CDR2 from the germline V gene are SEHNR and FQNEAQ (reference sequence). CDR3 sequence (DNA): TGTGCCAGCAGCTTAGGGGTGGGAGATAATGAAAAACTGTTTTTT. Its protein is CASSLGVGDNEKLFF.

This chain joins TRBV7-2 and TRBJ2-3; D possibly corresponds to TRBD2 (5 bases). This CDR3 region has 15 residues. Trimming cost V 7 bases and J 1 base, with 15 bases left between them. Germline V lookup: CDR1 SGHTA, CDR2 FQGNSA. DNA for the CDR3: TGTGCCAGCACCCCGTCGGGATTGGGCACAGATACGCAGTATTTT. It specifies CASTPSGLGTDTQYF.

The CDR3 nucleotides are TGTGCCAGCAGCTCTCTAGCGGGGGGCTCCTACAATGAGCAGTTCTTC. The encoded protein is CASSSLAGGSYNEQFF. The chain joins TRBV7-3 to TRBJ2-1; 11 bases are a match to TRBD2. The CDR3 covers 16 residues. Looked up from germline, CDR1 is SGHTA and CDR2 is FQGTGA. The trim removed 4 bases at V and 0 bases at J, leaving 2 bases unmatched.

This clone was seen ten or more times. CDR3 loop: CSASGTGFQHF. The CDR3 DNA reads as TGCAGTGCTAGCGGGACAGGGTTCCAGCATTTT. This chain links TRBV20-1 with TRBJ1-5; TRBD1 agrees at 9 bases. Germline CDR1 reads DFQATT; CDR2 reads SNEGSKA (reference sequence). V was pared by 3 bases and J by 12 bases, with 3 bases of the junction left unmatched. The CDR3 is made up of 11 amino acids.

This clone was counted between two and nine times. This chain connects TRBV2 to TRBJ1-5; 7 bases fit TRBD1. Per the germline V gene, CDR1 is SNHLY and CDR2 is FYNNEI. The CDR3 extends over 14 amino acids. V lost 3 bases and J lost 2; bases outside the gene matches: 1. In DNA form, the CDR3 reads TGTGCCAGCAGTGATGACAGGGGCAATCAGCCCCAGCATTTT. Its protein is CASSDDRGNQPQHF.

The chain links TRBV3-1 (or the pseudogene TRBV3-2) to TRBJ2-7; TRBD1 matches at 12 bases. Germline V gene lookup returns CDR1 LGHDT and CDR2 YNNKEL (reference sequence). Trimming at V came to 3 bases and at J to 4 bases, leaving 4 bases not matched to a gene. The CDR3 has 15 amino acids. This CDR3 is CASSQGTGGGYEQYF. The CDR3 DNA is TGTGCCAGCAGCCAGGGGACAGGGGGCGGGTACGAGCAGTACTTC.

J is TRBJ1-1 and V is TRBV7-2, with 7 bases lining up with TRBD1. With V trimmed by 2 bases and J by 6 bases, 6 bases remained unmatched. The CDR3 spans 14 residues. Looked up from germline, CDR1 is SGHTA and CDR2 is FQGNSA. CDR3 in DNA: TGTGCCAGCAGCTTAAAAACGCAGGGGGCTGAAGCTTTCTTT. It yields the protein CASSLKTQGAEAFF.

The rearrangement uses TRBV11-1 and TRBJ2-7, with a tentative D call TRBD1 (6 bases). The CDR3 is made up of 14 amino acids. Trimming pared 3 bases from V and 1 base from J, leaving 10 bases between. CDR1 SGHAT and CDR2 FQDESV come from the germline V gene (reference sequence). CDR3 protein: CASSFQGSSYEQYF. The CDR3 nucleotides read TGTGCCAGCAGCTTTCAGGGGTCATCCTACGAGCAGTACTTC.

The rearrangement joins TRBV30 to TRBJ1-1, with a possible D match to TRBD1 (6 bases). The CDR3 runs 14 residues. V lost 2 bases to trimming and J lost 1 base, with 11 bases between them. The V gene's germline CDR1 is GTSNPN and CDR2 SVGIG (reference sequence). CDR3 loop: CAWSPKDRNTEAFF. The CDR3 region has the DNA TGTGCCTGGAGTCCGAAGGACAGGAACACTGAAGCTTTCTTT.

The chain has TRBV7-2 and TRBJ2-3; D is unclear. Germline V gene data show CDR1 as SGHTA and CDR2 as FQGNSA. CDR3 length equals 12 residues. The V and J ends lost 2 bases and 6 bases respectively, with 6 bases between them. CDR3 DNA sequence: TGTGCCAGCAGCTTATTCGGGGATACGCAGTATTTT. It translates to CASSLFGDTQYF.

This clone was recorded a few times. The V call is TRBV29-1, the J call TRBJ2-2; 8 bases line up with TRBD1. The CDR3 consists of 14 residues. The V and J ends lost 7 bases and 7 bases, in that order; junction bases with no gene match: 11. CDR1 is SQVTM and CDR2 is ANQGSEA in the germline V gene. CDR3 nucleotides: TGCAGCGCGAGGGACAGGCCCCTCGACGGGGAGCTGTTTTTT. Translated, it gives CSARDRPLDGELFF.

The chain joins TRBV5-1 to TRBJ1-2; no firm D call. The CDR3 has 14 residues. Per the germline V gene, CDR1 is SGHRS and CDR2 is YFSETQ. Between the trimmed V and J ends, which lost 1 base and 4 bases, there was a span of 11 bases. The CDR3 region has the DNA TGCGCCAGCAGCTTGTCAGGCCCAATCTATGGCTACACCTTC. Translating gives CASSLSGPIYGYTF.

This clone was found a few times. J is TRBJ2-7 and V is TRBV7-2; TRBD1 might be the D (6 bases). Germline CDR1 and CDR2: SGHTA and FQGNSA. Trimming removed 4 bases from V and 0 bases from J, with 10 bases in between. The CDR3 length is 14 residues. The DNA of the CDR3 is TGTGCCAGCAGCTCACAGGGCAGCTCCTACGAGCAGTACTTC. Translating it yields CASSSQGSSYEQYF.